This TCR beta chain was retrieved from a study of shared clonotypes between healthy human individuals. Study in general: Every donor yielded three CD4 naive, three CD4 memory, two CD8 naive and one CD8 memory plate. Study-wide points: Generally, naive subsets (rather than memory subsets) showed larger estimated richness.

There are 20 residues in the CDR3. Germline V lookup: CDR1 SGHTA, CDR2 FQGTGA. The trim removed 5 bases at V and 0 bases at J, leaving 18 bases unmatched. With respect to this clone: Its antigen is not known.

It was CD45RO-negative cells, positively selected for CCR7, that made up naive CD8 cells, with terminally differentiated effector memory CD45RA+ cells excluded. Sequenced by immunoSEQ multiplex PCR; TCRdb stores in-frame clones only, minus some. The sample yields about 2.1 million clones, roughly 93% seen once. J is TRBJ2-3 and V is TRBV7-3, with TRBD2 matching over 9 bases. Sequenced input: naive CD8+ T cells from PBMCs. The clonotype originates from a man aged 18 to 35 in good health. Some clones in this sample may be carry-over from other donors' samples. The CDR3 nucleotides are TGTGCCAGCAGCCCCAGGGTACTAGCGGGCCACCCCTCTAGCACAGATACGCAGTATTTT. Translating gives CASSPRVLAGHPSSTDTQYF.